This T cell receptor (beta chain) is from a study of T cell responses to AZD1222 COVID-19 vaccine. Study-wide context: Doses given second, at about 4 or about 12 weeks, were pooled.

Measured with immunoSEQ multiplex PCR; TCRdb has only the in-frame clones, and not every one. Of around 140,000 clones in the sample, over 90% were seen once. The CDR3 is 9 residues long. The rearrangement links TRBV21-1 to TRBJ2-1; whether TRBD2, the table's D call, matches the DNA was not checked. TRBV21-1 is a known pseudogene. The source material was peripheral blood, sampled on day 0 of AZD1222 vaccination. The TCR was taken from an adult in good health. The CDR3 DNA reads as TGTGCCAGCAGCAAACGTCAGTTCTTC. Its translation: CASSKRQFF.